The sequence of this T cell receptor beta chain was determined in a study of beta chain features in type 1 diabetes. Overall study findings and caveats: Shorter templates might be favored by PCR, and equally so in patients and in controls. For Type 1 diabetes patients, all four CD4+ subsets carried TCRB CDR3s that were moderately but significantly shorter.

One heparinised blood draw averaging approximately 100 mL was given by each donor. Concerning this clone itself: Antigen: not known.

The authors reverse transcribed all of the isolated RNA, so sequencing captured expressed TCRB transcripts. Average reads for naive, central memory and regulatory T cell samples were about 3.57 million. Profiled with immunoSEQ multiplex PCR; TCRdb holds only in-frame clones, not every one. Among 150,000 to 200,000 clones listed, around 63% were seen once. Source material: naive CD4+ T cells from blood. The sequence was collected from a man younger than 40 with type 1 diabetes.

DNA of the CDR3: TGCGCCAGCAGCGGACAGCCGGGACTAGAGCAAGAGACCCAGTACTTC. As protein: CASSGQPGLEQETQYF. This chain links TRBV5-1 with TRBJ2-5; 8 bases fit TRBD2. The V gene end was trimmed by 4 bases and the J gene end by 2 bases; junction bases not matched to a gene: 10. CDR1 SGHRS and CDR2 YFSETQ come from the germline V gene. The CDR3 totals 16 residues.